One and the same sample provided the 20 T cell receptor beta chains below, sequenced in a study of cytomegalovirus exposure and HLA in healthy donors. Primers included in the PCR were 60 Vbeta and 13 Jbeta primers. TCRdb keeps only in-frame clones here, not all; method: immunoSEQ multiplex PCR. Here the sample spans approximately 190,000 clones, roughly four fifths being singletons. The sequencing sample was made of PBMCs. These receptors came from a woman aged 18-29 years in good health and CMV-seronegative.

The CDR3 DNA is TGTGCCAGCAGCTTATCGGGACAGTCCTACGAGCAGTACTTC. Its protein product is CASSLSGQSYEQYF. The rearrangement uses TRBV7-9 and TRBJ2-7; TRBD1 matches at 7 bases. J was trimmed by 1 base and V by 2 bases; bases with no gene match: 2. The CDR3 runs 14 residues. The germline gives CDR1 SEHNR, CDR2 FQNEAQ (reference sequence).

This clone was seen just once. This chain connects TRBV10-2 to TRBJ2-1, with D maybe TRBD1 (6 bases). The CDR3 is made up of 15 amino acids. Germline loops: CDR1 WSHSY, CDR2 SAAADI. V was cut by 5 bases and J by 0 bases, with 11 bases left in between. Written as DNA, the CDR3 is TGCGCCAGCAGTTACACAGGGCTCTCCTACAATGAGCAGTTCTTC. Protein product: CASSYTGLSYNEQFF.

This chain links TRBV4-2 with TRBJ1-5, with D possibly TRBD1 on 5 matching bases. Germline lookup yields CDR1 LGHNA and CDR2 YNFKEQ. V gave up 5 bases and J gave up 6 bases, with 20 bases separating them. The CDR3 spans 16 residues. The CDR3 reads CASSTTDGGGFQPQHF. CDR3 nucleotides: TGTGCCAGCAGCACCACGGACGGGGGAGGTTTTCAGCCCCAGCATTTT.

The chain recombines TRBV19 with TRBJ1-5, with 7 bases fitting TRBD1. V was clipped by 4 bases and J by 6 bases; unmatched bases: 6. CDR3 size: 14 residues. Germline V lookup: CDR1 LNHDA, CDR2 SQIVND (reference sequence). CDR3 sequence (DNA): TGTGCCAGTAGTAGTGGGGACAGTCCTCAGCCCCAGCATTTT. Its protein is CASSSGDSPQPQHF.

The chain employs TRBV9 and TRBJ2-3; 13 bases agree with TRBD2. The CDR3 covers 18 residues. V lost 3 bases and J lost 4; bases outside the gene matches: 11. The germline CDR1 and CDR2 sequences are SGDLS and YYNGEE. The CDR3 reads CASSDQFGLAGVADTQYF. The CDR3 coding sequence is TGTGCCAGCAGCGATCAATTTGGACTAGCGGGAGTGGCAGATACGCAGTATTTT.

V and J are TRBV7-2 and TRBJ2-5, with TRBD2 matching over 13 bases. This CDR3 is built from 13 residues. Trimming took 8 bases from V and 5 from J; bases not matched to a gene: 2. Germline V CDR1 and CDR2: SGHTA, FQGNSA. This chain's CDR3 is CASRTSGSETQYF. Here the CDR3 DNA reads TGTGCCAGCCGGACTAGCGGGAGCGAGACCCAGTACTTC.

The V call is TRBV7-8, the J call TRBJ2-7; D remains unclear. Per the germline V gene, CDR1 is SGHVS and CDR2 is FQNEAQ. Between the trimmed V and J ends, which lost 0 bases and 4 bases, there was a span of 7 bases. The CDR3 length is 13 residues. The CDR3 protein is CASSLAAAYEQYF. The CDR3, as DNA: TGTGCCAGCAGCTTAGCGGCGGCTTACGAGCAGTACTTC.

This clone occurred once. The chain employs TRBV2 and TRBJ1-2, with D hard to call. The germline CDR1 and CDR2 sequences are SNHLY and FYNNEI. The CDR3 length is 13 residues. V dropped 3 bases and J dropped 2 bases, with 7 bases sitting between them. The CDR3 region is CASSDYPNYGYTF. CDR3 DNA: TGTGCCAGCAGTGACTACCCAAACTATGGCTACACCTTC.

This chain links TRBV18 with TRBJ1-5, with 8 positions matching TRBD1. CDR3 length equals 14 residues. The germline gives CDR1 KGHSH, CDR2 LQKENI. After removal of 3 bases from V and 6 bases from J, the junction contained 4 bases not matched to a gene. This CDR3 is CASSPRQGSQPQHF. In DNA, the CDR3 is TGTGCCAGCTCACCGAGACAGGGGAGTCAGCCCCAGCATTTT. The complete variable domain, with remaining parts taken from reference TRBV18 and TRBJ1-5, reads NAGVMQNPRHLVRRRGQEARLRCSPMKGHSHVYWYRQLPEEGLKFMVYLQKENIIDESGMPKERFSAEFPKEGPSILRIQQVVRGDSAAYFCASSPRQGSQPQHFGDGTRLSIL.

The chain carries TRBV6-5 and TRBJ1-5; 8 bases match TRBD1. CDR3 size: 14 residues. The junction had 4 bases not matched to a gene; V was cut back by 5 bases and J by 4 bases. Germline V gene sequence: CDR1 MNHEY, CDR2 SVGAGI. The CDR3 bases are TGTGCCAGCAGTAAAAGACAGGGGAATCAGCCCCAGCATTTT. Translation gives CASSKRQGNQPQHF.

This chain connects TRBV6-5 to TRBJ2-5, with 7 nucleotides matching TRBD2. The closer fit of TRBJ2-7 to the DNA end suggests the J call may be wrong. CDR1 and CDR2 from the germline V gene are MNHEY and SVGAGI. The CDR3 extends over 12 amino acids. CDR3 loop: CASSGGGYEQYF. CDR3 in DNA: TGTGCCAGCAGTGGCGGGGGCTACGAGCAGTACTTC.

The sample holds a few counts of this clone. This rearrangement joins TRBV10-3 to TRBJ2-5; D may be TRBD2 (6 bases). Germline V gives CDR1 ENHRY, CDR2 SYGVKD. The CDR3 covers 13 residues. Trimming cost V 6 bases and J 4 bases, with 12 bases left between them. CDR3 sequence reads: CAISSSAGETQYF. The CDR3, as DNA: TGTGCCATCAGCTCTAGCGCGGGAGAGACCCAGTACTTC.

The chain couples TRBV4-1 to TRBJ1-6; perhaps TRBD1 as D (6 bases). The germline gives CDR1 MGHRA, CDR2 YSYEKL. Trimming removed 4 bases at V and 12 bases at J, with 28 bases between. The CDR3 length is 18 residues. In DNA, the CDR3 is TGCGCCAGCAGCCCTTCCCAAGGCAACCGGGACACCCGTGGACCCCTCCACTTT. This sequence encodes CASSPSQGNRDTRGPLHF.

This chain connects TRBV18 to TRBJ1-3; a possible D gene is TRBD1 (6 bases). CDR1 and CDR2 (germline): KGHSH, LQKENI. With 6 bases removed from V and 0 bases from J, the gap between germline ends came to 12 bases. The CDR3 is 15 residues long. CDR3 residues: CASSWDNNSGNTIYF. DNA for the CDR3: TGTGCCAGCTCCTGGGACAATAACTCTGGAAACACCATATATTTT.

This clone was seen once. The chain carries TRBV5-1 and TRBJ1-1, with 8 bases matching TRBD1. V was clipped by 2 bases and J by 3 bases; unmatched bases: 3. Germline V gene sequence: CDR1 SGHRS, CDR2 YFSETQ. CDR3 length: 14 amino acids. The CDR3 DNA reads as TGCGCCAGCAGCTTCAGGGGGCGAGACACTGAAGCTTTCTTT. Translating gives CASSFRGRDTEAFF.

The V and J genes are TRBV27 and TRBJ2-7; D unclear. The V gene's germline CDR1 is MNHEY and CDR2 SMNVEV (reference sequence). V lost 3 bases and J 3 bases, leaving 12 bases between the germline ends. The CDR3 length is 14 residues. The CDR3 here is CASSFAEALYEQYF. CDR3 sequence (DNA): TGTGCCAGCAGTTTTGCAGAGGCCCTCTACGAGCAGTACTTC.

The chain uses TRBV7-3 and TRBJ2-1; possibly TRBD2 for D (6 bases). The CDR3 is 15 amino acids. V was shortened by 5 bases and J by 6 bases, with 17 bases between the two germline ends. CDR1 and CDR2 (germline): SGHTA, FQGTGA. The CDR3 coding sequence is TGTGCCAGCAGCCCCGAAGGAGGGGTCTCCAATGAGCAGTTCTTC. Protein product: CASSPEGGVSNEQFF.

The rearrangement uses TRBV7-2 and TRBJ1-5; no definite D call. The CDR3 is made up of 16 amino acids. V lost 4 bases and J 0 bases, leaving 13 bases between the germline ends. Per the germline V gene, CDR1 is SGHTA and CDR2 is FQGNSA. The CDR3 spells CASSSQATTSNQPQHF. The CDR3 DNA sequence: TGTGCCAGCAGCTCTCAGGCGACAACTAGCAATCAGCCCCAGCATTTT.

J is TRBJ1-4 and V is TRBV28; 9 bases fit TRBD1. There are 14 residues in the CDR3. The V segment lost 4 bases and the J segment 7 bases; nucleotides outside the gene matches: 4. Germline CDR1 reads MDHEN; CDR2 reads SYDVKM. The CDR3 sequence is CASSWGQGGEKLFF. DNA of the CDR3: TGTGCCAGCAGTTGGGGACAGGGTGGTGAAAAACTGTTTTTT.

As to this clone: The identical CDR3 is also encoded by other nucleotide sequences in the sample. The V and J genes are TRBV9 and TRBJ1-5; unclear D gene. Trimming cost V 0 bases and J 1 base, with 5 bases left between them. Germline V gene sequence: CDR1 SGDLS, CDR2 YYNGEE. This CDR3 is 14 amino acids long. The CDR3 DNA follows: TGTGCCAGCAGCGTAGGAGGGAGCAATCAGCCCCAGCATTTT. Residues: CASSVGGSNQPQHF.